The 32 T cell receptor beta chains listed next were all sequenced from one sample in a study of shared clonotypes between healthy human individuals. Terminally differentiated effector memory CD45RA+ cells were excluded by CCR7 positive selection of CD45RO-negative cells. TCRdb keeps only in-frame clones here, not all; method: immunoSEQ multiplex PCR. The sample records 2 million or so clones, roughly 95% being singletons. Sample: naive CD8+ T cells sorted from blood. These receptors came from a man aged 18-30 years in good health.

The chain links TRBV4-1 to TRBJ2-3; a possible D gene is TRBD2 (6 bases). Germline CDR1 is MGHRA and CDR2 is YSYEKL. Deletions cut 3 bases from V and 1 base from J, with 11 bases between. The CDR3 runs 15 residues. The CDR3 DNA reads TGCGCCAGCAGCCATCAGGAGGGGCGCACAGATACGCAGTATTTT. This translates into CASSHQEGRTDTQYF.

The chain joins TRBV6-4 to TRBJ2-3, with no clear D. Per the germline V gene, CDR1 is MRHNA and CDR2 is SNTAGT. V lost 0 bases, J lost 3 bases, and 4 bases lay in between. This CDR3 contains 13 residues. In DNA form, the CDR3 reads TGTGCCAGCAGTGACTCCCTGACAGATACGCAGTATTTT. It encodes CASSDSLTDTQYF.

This rearrangement joins TRBV19 to TRBJ2-2, with D possibly matching TRBD2 (5 bases). CDR1 and CDR2 (germline): LNHDA, SQIVND (reference sequence). This CDR3 spans 16 amino acids. Trimming took off 1 base at V and 0 bases at J, with 9 bases between the two ends. CDR3 coding DNA: TGTGCCAGTAGTATAGGGCTAGCCCCGAACACCGGGGAGCTGTTTTTT. It codes for CASSIGLAPNTGELFF. Drawing the rest from reference TRBV19 and TRBJ2-2, the complete variable domain is DGGITQSPKYLFRKEGQNVTLSCEQNLNHDAMYWYRQDPGQGLRLIYYSQIVNDFQKGDIAEGYSVSREKKESFPLTVTSAQKNPTAFYLCASSIGLAPNTGELFFGEGSRLTVL.

The chain has TRBV9 and TRBJ2-7; possible D gene TRBD2, 6 bases. The CDR3 covers 16 residues. From germline, CDR1 is SGDLS and CDR2 YYNGEE. V was shortened by 6 bases and J by 1 base, with 20 bases between the two germline ends. The CDR3 DNA follows: TGTGCCAGCAACGACGCTCGGGACTCGGCATCCTACGAGCAGTACTTC. This translates into CASNDARDSASYEQYF.

V gene TRBV10-2 combines with J gene TRBJ2-1, with D perhaps TRBD1 or TRBD2 (6 bases each). CDR1 and CDR2 from the germline V gene are WSHSY and SAAADI. V shed 0 bases and J shed 5 bases, with 17 bases lying between them. This CDR3 spans 17 amino acids. CDR3 loop: CASSESLWGAKNNEQFF. The CDR3 DNA reads TGCGCCAGCAGTGAGTCCCTTTGGGGGGCAAAAAACAATGAGCAGTTCTTC.

The rearrangement links TRBV15 to TRBJ2-7; no definite D call. This CDR3 has 14 residues. V was shortened by 1 base and J by 3 bases, with 10 bases between the two germline ends. The germline V gene has CDR1 LNHNV and CDR2 YYDKDF (reference sequence). The CDR3, as DNA: TGTGCCACCAGCAGAGTTCGGTTCGACTACGAGCAGTACTTC. It translates to CATSRVRFDYEQYF.

This clone was observed a few times. V gene TRBV25-1 combines with J gene TRBJ2-5; TRBD1 matches 11 bases. This CDR3 is built from 16 residues. V was clipped by 1 base and J by 5 bases; unmatched bases: 6. Germline CDR1 and CDR2: MGHDK and SYGVNS. The CDR3 sequence is CASSEWTGGRMETQYF. The CDR3, as DNA: TGTGCCAGCAGTGAATGGACAGGGGGCCGTATGGAGACCCAGTACTTC.

J is TRBJ2-1 and V is TRBV2, with no clear D. Germline lookup yields CDR1 SNHLY and CDR2 FYNNEI. The CDR3 totals 15 residues. Trimming took 3 bases from V and 0 from J, leaving 9 bases between them. The DNA for the CDR3 is TGTGCCAGCAGTGACCTAGTCTTCTCCTACAATGAGCAGTTCTTC. Translated, it gives CASSDLVFSYNEQFF.

The rearrangement uses TRBV4-3 and TRBJ2-3; TRBD2 matches 11 bases. The CDR3 runs 16 residues. Germline assignment: CDR1 LGHNA and CDR2 YSLEER. V dropped 4 bases and J dropped 5; count of bases not matched to a gene: 8. Written as DNA, the CDR3 is TGCGCCAGCAGCCCGAGGACTAGCGGGTCAGGAGATACGCAGTATTTT. It is translated as CASSPRTSGSGDTQYF.

As for this clone: Other DNA sequences in the same sample also yield this CDR3. This sequence joins TRBV4-1 and TRBJ2-1; D is undetermined. The length of the CDR3 is 10 residues. The V end was cut by 5 bases, the J end by 7 bases, with 3 bases between. From germline, CDR1 is MGHRA and CDR2 YSYEKL. This CDR3 reads CASSGNEQFF. The CDR3 bases are TGCGCCAGCAGCGGAAATGAGCAGTTCTTC.

The chain is built from TRBV19 and TRBJ1-1; 10 positions agree with TRBD1. Germline V gene sequence: CDR1 LNHDA, CDR2 SQIVND (reference sequence). There are 15 residues in the CDR3. Trimming at V came to 6 bases and at J to 3 bases, leaving 7 bases not matched to a gene. The chain's CDR3 is CASSTTGGADTEAFF. The CDR3 DNA is TGTGCCAGTAGCACGACAGGGGGCGCGGACACTGAAGCTTTCTTT.

The chain combines TRBV2 with TRBJ2-1; 8 nucleotides match TRBD2. Germline CDR1 reads SNHLY; CDR2 reads FYNNEI. The length of the CDR3 is 13 residues. Unmatched junction bases numbered 6, after V lost 9 bases and J lost 5 bases. CDR3 region: CASTGGPDNEQFF. DNA for the CDR3: TGTGCCAGTACGGGGGGGCCTGACAATGAGCAGTTCTTC.

Comments on this clone: The same CDR3 is also encoded by other DNA sequences in this sample. The chain carries TRBV28 and TRBJ2-3, with 12 bases that match TRBD2. The CDR3 spans 16 residues. The germline V gene encodes CDR1 MDHEN and CDR2 SYDVKM. Losses at the gene ends were 3 bases for V and 2 bases for J; bases not matched to a gene: 3. The CDR3 here is CASSFPSGGATDTQYF. The CDR3 DNA is TGTGCCAGCAGTTTCCCTAGCGGGGGGGCCACAGATACGCAGTATTTT.

This chain connects TRBV9 to TRBJ2-3; D may be TRBD2 (6 bases). Trimming took 4 bases from V and 3 from J, leaving 12 bases between them. CDR1 SGDLS and CDR2 YYNGEE come from the germline V gene. The CDR3 has 14 residues. CDR3 region: CASSSDGGTDTQYF. The CDR3 DNA sequence: TGTGCCAGCAGCAGTGACGGAGGGACAGATACGCAGTATTTT.

The rearrangement uses TRBV7-9 and TRBJ2-7, with 9 bases identical to TRBD1. This CDR3 comprises 15 residues. CDR1 and CDR2 (germline): SEHNR, FQNEAQ (reference sequence). V was pared by 5 bases and J by 4 bases, with 9 bases of the junction left unmatched. The CDR3 region has the DNA TGTGCCAGCAGCCCCCCTGGGACAGGGAATTACGAGCAGTACTTC. Translated, it gives CASSPPGTGNYEQYF.

The V and J genes are TRBV13 and TRBJ2-7; no firm D call. V lost 6 bases and J lost 6, with 18 bases in between. The CDR3 loop spans 14 amino acids. Looked up from germline, CDR1 is PRHDT and CDR2 is FYEKMQ (reference sequence). Written as DNA, the CDR3 is TGTGCCAGCAGTTCCGGGCTAAGGGCCTTCGAGCAGTACTTC. Residues: CASSSGLRAFEQYF.

This chain joins TRBV7-2 and TRBJ2-5; 11 positions agree with TRBD1. This CDR3 has 16 residues. The V gene's germline CDR1 is SGHTA and CDR2 FQGNSA. V was pared by 4 bases and J by 5 bases, with 9 bases of the junction left unmatched. CDR3 amino acids: CASSYFRTGGFETQYF. CDR3 coding DNA: TGTGCCAGCAGCTATTTCAGGACAGGGGGCTTTGAGACCCAGTACTTC. Full variable domain (outside the CDR3, taken from reference TRBV7-2 and TRBJ2-5): GAGVSQSPSNKVTEKGKDVELRCDPISGHTALYWYRQSLGQGLEFLIYFQGNSAPDKSGLPSDRFSAERTGGSVSTLTIQRTQQEDSAVYLCASSYFRTGGFETQYFGPGTRLLVL.

With regard to this clone: Other DNA sequences within the sample encode an identical CDR3. This sequence joins TRBV27 and TRBJ1-2, with D possibly matching TRBD1 (5 bases). V lost 0 bases to trimming and J lost 4 bases, with 9 bases between them. The CDR3 consists of 14 residues. CDR1 and CDR2 from the germline V gene are MNHEY and SMNVEV (reference sequence). The CDR3 region is CASSLSPGIYGYTF. CDR3 nucleotide sequence: TGTGCCAGCAGTTTATCCCCAGGGATCTATGGCTACACCTTC.

The CDR3: CASSDGGGFNEKLFF. The CDR3 DNA reads TGTGCCAGCAGCGATGGAGGGGGTTTTAATGAAAAACTGTTTTTT. The chain carries TRBV7-9 and TRBJ1-4; maybe TRBD1 (6 bases). The CDR3 has 15 residues. Germline CDR1 is SEHNR and CDR2 is FQNEAQ (reference sequence). V was shortened by 5 bases and J by 4 bases, with 14 bases between the two germline ends.

The chain links TRBV7-2 to TRBJ1-4; 10 nucleotides align to TRBD1. The junction had 5 bases not matched to a gene; V was cut back by 5 bases and J by 8 bases. The CDR3 has 14 amino acids. Germline V gene sequence: CDR1 SGHTA, CDR2 FQGNSA. The CDR3 spells CASSPWTGGEKLFF. The CDR3 DNA is TGTGCCAGCAGCCCATGGACAGGGGGGGAAAAACTGTTTTTT.

The V gene is TRBV7-3, the J gene TRBJ2-3; D perhaps matches TRBD2 (6 bases). The V and J ends lost 3 bases and 2 bases respectively, with 6 bases between them. Germline lookup yields CDR1 SGHTA and CDR2 FQGTGA. The CDR3 has 13 amino acids. CDR3 region: CASSLDYTDTQYF. The CDR3 bases are TGTGCCAGCAGCTTGGACTACACAGATACGCAGTATTTT. The whole variable domain, remainder taken from reference TRBV7-3 and TRBJ2-3, is GAGVSQTPSNKVTEKGKYVELRCDPISGHTALYWYRQSLGQGPEFLIYFQGTGAADDSGLPNDRFFAVRPEGSVSTLKIQRTERGDSAVYLCASSLDYTDTQYFGPGTRLTVL.

The rearrangement joins TRBV15 to TRBJ2-1, with D possibly being TRBD1 (6 bases). V lost 4 bases and J lost 2, with 12 bases in between. The CDR3 spans 15 residues. Germline CDR1 reads LNHNV; CDR2 reads YYDKDF (reference sequence). In DNA form, the CDR3 reads TGTGCCACCAGCAATCAGGCAGGGGCCTACAATGAGCAGTTCTTC. Residues: CATSNQAGAYNEQFF.

This clone was observed a few times. The V and J genes are TRBV19 and TRBJ1-1; possible D gene TRBD1, 5 bases. Germline V gene lookup returns CDR1 LNHDA and CDR2 SQIVND (reference sequence). The CDR3 contains 15 residues. Trimming left V 0 bases short and J 4 bases short, with 12 bases between. CDR3 in amino acids: CASSIDYGGGTEAFF. The CDR3 nucleotides read TGTGCCAGTAGTATAGATTACGGGGGAGGCACTGAAGCTTTCTTT.

This clone came up once. V gene TRBV7-6 combines with J gene TRBJ2-5, with 12 positions matching TRBD2. The CDR3 runs to 15 residues. Germline V gene data show CDR1 as SGHVS and CDR2 as FNYEAQ. Trimming cost V 2 bases and J 7 bases; bases outside gene matches: 5. The CDR3 DNA is TGTGCCAGCAGCTTACTAGCGGGAGGGCCGGGGACCCAGTACTTC. Translation: CASSLLAGGPGTQYF.

This chain uses TRBV9 with TRBJ2-3; 7 nucleotides align to TRBD1. The junction had 14 bases not matched to a gene; V was cut back by 6 bases and J by 1 base. This CDR3 has 17 amino acids. Germline CDR1 SGDLS, CDR2 YYNGEE. CDR3 sequence reads: CASNPVTTGFGTDTQYF. The CDR3, as DNA: TGTGCCAGCAACCCCGTGACGACAGGGTTCGGCACAGATACGCAGTATTTT.

V and J are TRBV13 and TRBJ2-2, with D tentatively TRBD2 (5 bases). Trimming cost V 8 bases and J 4 bases, with 14 bases left between them. In germline, CDR1 is PRHDT, CDR2 FYEKMQ (reference sequence). This CDR3 has 14 amino acids. This CDR3 is CASGLPGVTGELFF. CDR3 nucleotide sequence: TGTGCCAGCGGTCTTCCCGGGGTCACCGGGGAGCTGTTTTTT.

About this clone itself: The sample has other DNA sequences that encode this CDR3 too. The chain uses TRBV5-8 and TRBJ1-2; 8 bases are a match to TRBD1. V was clipped by 3 bases and J by 2 bases; unmatched bases: 3. Germline V gene lookup returns CDR1 SGHTS and CDR2 YDEGEE. The CDR3 has 14 residues. As DNA, the CDR3 is TGTGCCAGCAGCTCCGGACAGGGAAACTATGGCTACACCTTC. This gives the protein CASSSGQGNYGYTF. Looking up the rest from reference TRBV5-8 and TRBJ1-2 gives the full variable domain: EAGVTQSPTHLIKTRGQQATLRCSPISGHTSVYWYQQALGLGLQFLLWYDEGEERNRGNFPPRFSGRQFPNYSSELNVNALELEDSALYLCASSSGQGNYGYTFGSGTRLTVV.

The V call is TRBV13, the J call TRBJ2-3; 8 bases fit TRBD2. The CDR3 covers 17 residues. Germline CDR1 PRHDT, CDR2 FYEKMQ (reference sequence). The junction had 9 bases not matched to a gene; V was cut back by 4 bases and J by 0 bases. This CDR3 reads CASSSIIAGRSTDTQYF. The CDR3 region has the DNA TGTGCCAGCAGCTCTATAATAGCGGGAAGGAGCACAGATACGCAGTATTTT.

This clone was recorded only once. The chain combines TRBV27 with TRBJ2-7, with TRBD1 matching over 10 bases. V gave up 1 base and J gave up 2 bases; unmatched junction bases: 5. There are 16 residues in the CDR3. From germline, CDR1 is MNHEY and CDR2 SMNVEV (reference sequence). The DNA for the CDR3 is TGTGCCAGCAGTTTATTAACTGGGACAGGGGCCTACGAGCAGTACTTC. This encodes CASSLLTGTGAYEQYF.

The chain employs TRBV6-1 and TRBJ2-2; perhaps TRBD1 as D (5 bases). The CDR3 is 13 amino acids. Germline V gene data show CDR1 as MNHNS and CDR2 as SASEGT. With 6 bases removed from V and 7 bases from J, the gap between germline ends came to 12 bases. CDR3 sequence (DNA): TGTGCCAGCAGCTGGACAACGGTCGGGGAGCTGTTTTTT. Translation: CASSWTTVGELFF.

This clone occurred once. The rearrangement uses TRBV5-6 and TRBJ2-2; D is perhaps TRBD2 (6 bases). The CDR3 is made up of 16 amino acids. V shed 0 bases and J shed 2 bases, with 11 bases lying between them. Germline values: CDR1 SGHDT, CDR2 YYEEEE. CDR3 DNA: TGTGCCAGCAGCTTGGGACAGCGGGTCAACACCGGGGAGCTGTTTTTT. It is translated as CASSLGQRVNTGELFF.

This chain joins TRBV11-2 and TRBJ2-5, with D perhaps assigned TRBD1 or TRBD2 (5 bases each). Trimming removed 4 bases at V and 2 bases at J, with 17 bases between. The CDR3 extends over 16 amino acids. Germline CDR1 reads SGHAT; CDR2 reads FQNNGV. The CDR3 protein is CASSSRDVVWQETQYF. As DNA, the CDR3 is TGTGCCAGCAGCTCCCGGGACGTCGTTTGGCAAGAGACCCAGTACTTC. Full variable domain (missing parts from reference TRBV11-2 and TRBJ2-5): EAGVAQSPRYKIIEKRQSVAFWCNPISGHATLYWYQQILGQGPKLLIQFQNNGVVDDSQLPKDRFSAERLKGVDSTLKIQPAKLEDSAVYLCASSSRDVVWQETQYFGPGTRLLVL.